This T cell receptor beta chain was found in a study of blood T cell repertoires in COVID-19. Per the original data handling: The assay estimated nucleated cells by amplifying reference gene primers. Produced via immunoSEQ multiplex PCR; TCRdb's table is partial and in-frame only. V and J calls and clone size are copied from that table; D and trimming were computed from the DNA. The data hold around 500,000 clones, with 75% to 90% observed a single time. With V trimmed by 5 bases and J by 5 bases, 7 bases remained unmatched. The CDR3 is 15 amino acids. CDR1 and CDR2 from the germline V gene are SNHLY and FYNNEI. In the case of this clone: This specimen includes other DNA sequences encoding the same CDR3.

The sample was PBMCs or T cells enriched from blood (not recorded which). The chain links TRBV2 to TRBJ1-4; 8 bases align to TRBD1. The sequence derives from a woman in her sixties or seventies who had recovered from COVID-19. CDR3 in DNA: TGTGCCAGCAGTCCTCAGGGGGCGGCGAATGAAAAACTGTTTTTT. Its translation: CASSPQGAANEKLFF.